This T cell receptor beta chain was captured by sequencing in a study of blood T cell repertoires in COVID-19. Study in general: The samples span acute and convalescent COVID-19 from the United States, Italy and Spain. T cells, B-cell-depleted T cells, or PBMCs supplied cDNA or gDNA.

This CDR3 region has 17 residues. The germline V gene encodes CDR1 SNHLY and CDR2 FYNNEI. Trimming took 7 bases from V and 0 from J, leaving 19 bases between them. Per the original methods: Estimated nucleated cell counts came from reference gene primer amplification. TCRdb's copy holds only in-frame clones and misses some; the assay was immunoSEQ multiplex PCR. The DNA gave D and trimming, while V, J and clone size come from that table. The sample shows more than 70,000 clones, 70% to 80% of them seen only once. The V gene is TRBV2, the J gene TRBJ1-3, with a tentative D call TRBD1 (5 bases). This receptor was taken from a human donor in a cohort sampled during active COVID-19. Sequenced material: peripheral blood. The CDR3 DNA reads as TGTGCCAGCATCCTCGGGAAGGGACTAAGCTCTGGAAACACCATATATTTT. This translates into CASILGKGLSSGNTIYF. Full variable domain (outside the CDR3, taken from reference TRBV2 and TRBJ1-3): EPEVTQTPSHQVTQMGQEVILRCVPISNHLYFYWYRQILGQKVEFLVSFYNNEISEKSEIFDDQFSVERPDGSNFTLKIRSTKLEDSAMYFCASILGKGLSSGNTIYFGEGSWLTVV.